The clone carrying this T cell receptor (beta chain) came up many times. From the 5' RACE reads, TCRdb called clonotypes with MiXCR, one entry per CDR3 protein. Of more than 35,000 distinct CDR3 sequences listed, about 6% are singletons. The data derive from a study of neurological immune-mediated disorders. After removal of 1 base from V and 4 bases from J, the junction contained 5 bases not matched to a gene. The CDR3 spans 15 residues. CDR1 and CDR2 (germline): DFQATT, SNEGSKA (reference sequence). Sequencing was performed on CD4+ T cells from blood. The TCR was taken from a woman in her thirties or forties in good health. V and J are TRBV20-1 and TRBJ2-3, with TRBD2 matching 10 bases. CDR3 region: CSARGEGTSADTQYF. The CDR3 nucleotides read TGCAGTGCTAGAGGGGAAGGGACTAGCGCAGATACGCAGTATTTT.